The source of this TCR beta chain is a study of blood T cell repertoires in COVID-19. Overall study context: Sample material is recorded as cDNA or gDNA derived from T cells, B-cell-depleted T cells, or PBMCs.

Generated by immunoSEQ multiplex PCR, the TCRdb table keeps only in-frame clones and is missing some. The sample gives about 230,000 clones, over 80% of which show up once; around 27% is in the top ten. Germline assignment: CDR1 WSHSY and CDR2 SAAADI. The CDR3 has 15 residues. V was cut by 0 bases and J by 7 bases, with 15 bases left in between. This TCR derives from a man aged 35 to 55 with acute or convalescent COVID-19. The sample comprised peripheral blood. This chain joins TRBV10-2 and TRBJ1-2; TRBD1 is a possible D gene (6 bases). CDR3 coding DNA: TGCGCCAGCAGTGAGTCTGACGCAGGGGCCTCTGGCTACACCTTC. Residues: CASSESDAGASGYTF.